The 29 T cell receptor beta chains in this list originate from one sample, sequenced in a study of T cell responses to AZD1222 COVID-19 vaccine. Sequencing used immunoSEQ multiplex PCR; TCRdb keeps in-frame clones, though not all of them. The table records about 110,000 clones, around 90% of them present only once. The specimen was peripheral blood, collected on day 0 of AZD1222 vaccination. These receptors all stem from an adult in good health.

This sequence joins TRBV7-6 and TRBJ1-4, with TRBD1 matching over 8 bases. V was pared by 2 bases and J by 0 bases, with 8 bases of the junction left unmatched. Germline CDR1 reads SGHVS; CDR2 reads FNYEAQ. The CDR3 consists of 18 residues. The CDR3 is CASSLSPGGYATNEKLFF. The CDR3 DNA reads TGTGCCAGCAGCTTATCTCCAGGGGGCTATGCAACTAATGAAAAACTGTTTTTT. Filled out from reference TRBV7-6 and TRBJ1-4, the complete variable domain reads GAGVSQSPRYKVTKRGQDVALRCDPISGHVSLYWYRQALGQGPEFLTYFNYEAQQDKSGLPNDRFSAERPEGSISTLTIQRTEQRDSAMYRCASSLSPGGYATNEKLFFGSGTQLSVL.

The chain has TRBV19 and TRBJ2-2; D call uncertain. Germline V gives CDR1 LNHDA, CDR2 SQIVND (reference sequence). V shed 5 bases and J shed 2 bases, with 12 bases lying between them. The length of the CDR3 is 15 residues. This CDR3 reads CASSGSHSNTGELFF. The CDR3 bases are TGTGCCAGTAGTGGAAGTCACTCCAACACCGGGGAGCTGTTTTTT.

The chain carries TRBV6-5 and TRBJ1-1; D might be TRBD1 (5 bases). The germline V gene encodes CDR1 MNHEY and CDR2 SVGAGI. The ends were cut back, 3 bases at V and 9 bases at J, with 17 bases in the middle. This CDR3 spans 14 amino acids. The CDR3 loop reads CASSYVGFQDKAFF. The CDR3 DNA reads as TGTGCCAGCAGTTATGTTGGTTTCCAGGACAAAGCTTTCTTT.

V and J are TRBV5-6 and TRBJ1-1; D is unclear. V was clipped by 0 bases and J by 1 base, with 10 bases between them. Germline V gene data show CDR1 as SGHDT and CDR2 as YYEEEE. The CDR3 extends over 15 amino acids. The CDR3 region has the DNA TGTGCCAGCAGCTTGGTTGTGGCGGGGAACACTGAAGCTTTCTTT. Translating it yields CASSLVVAGNTEAFF.

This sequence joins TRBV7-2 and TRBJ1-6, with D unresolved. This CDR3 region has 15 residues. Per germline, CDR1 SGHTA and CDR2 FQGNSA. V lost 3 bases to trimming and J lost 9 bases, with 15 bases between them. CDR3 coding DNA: TGTGCCAGCAGCTTGGTCGGGAGTTTAGGTTCACCCCTCCACTTT. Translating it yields CASSLVGSLGSPLHF.

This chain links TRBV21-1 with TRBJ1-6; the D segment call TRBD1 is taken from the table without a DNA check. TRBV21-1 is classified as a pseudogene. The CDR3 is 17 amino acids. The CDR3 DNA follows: TGTGCCAGCAGCAAAGTACAGGGAAGCTCCTATAATTCACCCCTCCACTTT. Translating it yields CASSKVQGSSYNSPLHF.

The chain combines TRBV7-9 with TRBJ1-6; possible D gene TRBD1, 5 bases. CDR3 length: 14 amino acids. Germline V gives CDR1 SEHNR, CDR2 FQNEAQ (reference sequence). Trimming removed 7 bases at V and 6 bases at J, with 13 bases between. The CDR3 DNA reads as TGTGCCAGCATAAAGACTGGGGCTAATTCACCCCTCCACTTT. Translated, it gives CASIKTGANSPLHF.

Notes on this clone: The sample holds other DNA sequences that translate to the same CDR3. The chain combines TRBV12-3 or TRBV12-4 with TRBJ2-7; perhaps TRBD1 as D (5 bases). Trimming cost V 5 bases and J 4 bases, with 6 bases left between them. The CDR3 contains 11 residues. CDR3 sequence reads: CASSAGYEQYF. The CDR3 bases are TGTGCCAGCAGTGCAGGGTACGAGCAGTACTTC.

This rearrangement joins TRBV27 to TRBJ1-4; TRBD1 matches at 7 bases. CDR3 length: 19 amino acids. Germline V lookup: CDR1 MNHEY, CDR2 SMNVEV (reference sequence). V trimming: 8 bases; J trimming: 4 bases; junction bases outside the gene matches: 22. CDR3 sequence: CASGWGQGEVGPNNEKLFF. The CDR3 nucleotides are TGTGCCAGCGGTTGGGGGCAGGGGGAGGTGGGTCCCAATAATGAAAAACTGTTTTTT.

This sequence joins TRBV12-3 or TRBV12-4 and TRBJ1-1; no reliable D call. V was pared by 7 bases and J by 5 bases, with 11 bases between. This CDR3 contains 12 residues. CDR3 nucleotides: TGTGCCAGCACAGACGCCCCAACTGAAGCTTTCTTT. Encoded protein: CASTDAPTEAFF.

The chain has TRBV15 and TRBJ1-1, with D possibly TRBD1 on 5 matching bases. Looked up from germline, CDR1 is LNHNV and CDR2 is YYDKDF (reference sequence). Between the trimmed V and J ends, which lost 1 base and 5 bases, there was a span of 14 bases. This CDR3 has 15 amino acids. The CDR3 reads CATSRGAGWGTEAFF. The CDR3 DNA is TGTGCCACCAGCAGAGGTGCAGGGTGGGGGACTGAAGCTTTCTTT.

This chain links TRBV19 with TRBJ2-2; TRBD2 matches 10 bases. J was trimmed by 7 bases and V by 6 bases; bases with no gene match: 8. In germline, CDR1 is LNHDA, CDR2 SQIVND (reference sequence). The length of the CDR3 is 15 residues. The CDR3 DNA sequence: TGTGCCAGTAGCCACAGGGGACTAGCGATCGGGGAGCTGTTTTTT. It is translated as CASSHRGLAIGELFF.

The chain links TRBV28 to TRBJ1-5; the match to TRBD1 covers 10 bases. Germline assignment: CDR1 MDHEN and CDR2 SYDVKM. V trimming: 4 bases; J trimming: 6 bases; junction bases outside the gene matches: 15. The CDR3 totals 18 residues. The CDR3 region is CASSSIGTGVHSVQPQHF. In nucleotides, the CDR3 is TGTGCCAGCAGTTCCATCGGGACAGGGGTTCATTCGGTTCAGCCCCAGCATTTT.

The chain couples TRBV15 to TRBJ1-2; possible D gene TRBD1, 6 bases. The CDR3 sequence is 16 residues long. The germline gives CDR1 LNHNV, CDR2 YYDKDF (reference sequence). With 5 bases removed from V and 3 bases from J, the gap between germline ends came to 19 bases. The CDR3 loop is CATSPRGMTGHYGYTF. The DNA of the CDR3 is TGTGCCACCAGCCCCCGGGGGATGACAGGCCACTATGGCTACACCTTC. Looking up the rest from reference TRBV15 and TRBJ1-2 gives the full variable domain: DAMVIQNPRYQVTQFGKPVTLSCSQTLNHNVMYWYQQKSSQAPKLLFHYYDKDFNNEADTPDNFQSRRPNTSFCFLDIRSPGLGDTAMYLCATSPRGMTGHYGYTFGSGTRLTVV.

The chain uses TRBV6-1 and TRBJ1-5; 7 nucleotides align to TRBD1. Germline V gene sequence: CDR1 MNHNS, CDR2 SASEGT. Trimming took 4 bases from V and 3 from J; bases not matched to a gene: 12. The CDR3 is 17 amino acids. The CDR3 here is CASSGSRGEAYNQPQHF. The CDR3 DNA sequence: TGTGCCAGCAGTGGGAGCAGGGGGGAGGCCTACAATCAGCCCCAGCATTTT.

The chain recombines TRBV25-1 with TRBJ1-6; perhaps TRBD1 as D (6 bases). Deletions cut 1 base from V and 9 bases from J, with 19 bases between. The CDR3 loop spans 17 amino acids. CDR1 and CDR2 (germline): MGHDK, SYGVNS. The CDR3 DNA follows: TGTGCCAGCAGTGAATGGTCACAGGGAGAGGGAATTTCACCCCTCCACTTT. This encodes CASSEWSQGEGISPLHF.

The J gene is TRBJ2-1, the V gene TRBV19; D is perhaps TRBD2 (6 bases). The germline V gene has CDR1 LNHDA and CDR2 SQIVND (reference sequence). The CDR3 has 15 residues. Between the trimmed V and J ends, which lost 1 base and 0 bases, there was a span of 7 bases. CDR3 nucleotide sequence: TGTGCCAGTAGTATAGGGCGGGGCTCCTACAATGAGCAGTTCTTC. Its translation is CASSIGRGSYNEQFF.

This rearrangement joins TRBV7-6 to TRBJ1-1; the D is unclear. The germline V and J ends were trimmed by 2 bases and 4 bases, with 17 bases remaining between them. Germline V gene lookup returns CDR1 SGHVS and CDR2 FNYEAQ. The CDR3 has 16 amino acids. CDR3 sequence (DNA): TGTGCCAGCAGCTTATTATCCCCACCGGAAGGCACTGAAGCTTTCTTT. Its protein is CASSLLSPPEGTEAFF.

The CDR3: CASSSLGTGANVLTF. The CDR3 DNA reads as TGTGCCAGCAGTTCCCTAGGCACTGGGGCCAACGTCCTGACTTTC. The rearrangement joins TRBV28 to TRBJ2-6; D gene uncertain. The CDR3 contains 15 residues. Germline loops: CDR1 MDHEN, CDR2 SYDVKM. V lost 4 bases and J 2 bases, leaving 9 bases between the germline ends. Looking up the rest from reference TRBV28 and TRBJ2-6 gives the full variable domain: DVKVTQSSRYLVKRTGEKVFLECVQDMDHENMFWYRQDPGLGLRLIYFSYDVKMKEKGDIPEGYSVSREKKERFSLILESASTNQTSMYLCASSSLGTGANVLTFGAGSRLTVL.

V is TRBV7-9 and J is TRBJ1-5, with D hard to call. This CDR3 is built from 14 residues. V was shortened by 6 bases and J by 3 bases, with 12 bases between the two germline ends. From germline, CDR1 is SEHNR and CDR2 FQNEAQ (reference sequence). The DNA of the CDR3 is TGTGCCAGCAGTCACGCTAGGTCCAATCAGCCCCAGCATTTT. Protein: CASSHARSNQPQHF.

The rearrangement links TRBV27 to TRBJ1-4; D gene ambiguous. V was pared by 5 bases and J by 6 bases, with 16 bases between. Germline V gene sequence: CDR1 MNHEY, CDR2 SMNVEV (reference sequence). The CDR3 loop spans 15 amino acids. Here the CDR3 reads CASSRAGLADEKLFF. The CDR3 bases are TGTGCCAGCAGTAGAGCGGGTCTTGCGGATGAAAAACTGTTTTTT. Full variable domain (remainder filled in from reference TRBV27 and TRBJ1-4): EAQVTQNPRYLITVTGKKLTVTCSQNMNHEYMSWYRQDPGLGLRQIYYSMNVEVTDKGDVPEGYKVSRKEKRNFPLILESPSPNQTSLYFCASSRAGLADEKLFFGSGTQLSVL.

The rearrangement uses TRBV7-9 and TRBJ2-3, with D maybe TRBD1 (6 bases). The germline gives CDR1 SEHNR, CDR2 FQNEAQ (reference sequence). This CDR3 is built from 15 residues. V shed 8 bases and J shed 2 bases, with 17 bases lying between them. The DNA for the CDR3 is TGTGCCAGCCTTGATCCGGACAGTTACACAGATACGCAGTATTTT. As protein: CASLDPDSYTDTQYF.

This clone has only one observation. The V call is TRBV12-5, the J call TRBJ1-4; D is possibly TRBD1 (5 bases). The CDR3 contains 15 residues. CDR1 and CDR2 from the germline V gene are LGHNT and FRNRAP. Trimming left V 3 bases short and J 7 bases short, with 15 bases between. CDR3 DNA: TGTGCTAGTGGTTTAGGGGCCCCTGCCCCTGAAAAACTGTTTTTT. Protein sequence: CASGLGAPAPEKLFF.

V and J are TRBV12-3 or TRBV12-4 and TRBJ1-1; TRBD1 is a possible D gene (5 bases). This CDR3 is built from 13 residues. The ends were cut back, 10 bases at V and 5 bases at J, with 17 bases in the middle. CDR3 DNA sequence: TGTGCCACCCAGGGTTTTAGGGGAACTGAAGCTTTCTTT. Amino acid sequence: CATQGFRGTEAFF.

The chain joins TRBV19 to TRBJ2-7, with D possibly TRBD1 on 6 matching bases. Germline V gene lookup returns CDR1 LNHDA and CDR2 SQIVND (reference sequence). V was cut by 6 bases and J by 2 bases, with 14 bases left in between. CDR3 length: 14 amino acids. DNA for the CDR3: TGTGCCAGTAGACAGGCCGGGACAACCTACGAGCAGTACTTC. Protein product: CASRQAGTTYEQYF.

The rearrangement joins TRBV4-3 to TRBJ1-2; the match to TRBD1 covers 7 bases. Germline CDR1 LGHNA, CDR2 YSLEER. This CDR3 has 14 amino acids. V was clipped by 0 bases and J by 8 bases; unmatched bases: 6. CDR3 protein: CASSQDEHRGGYTF. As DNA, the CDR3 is TGCGCCAGCAGCCAAGATGAACACAGGGGAGGCTACACCTTC.

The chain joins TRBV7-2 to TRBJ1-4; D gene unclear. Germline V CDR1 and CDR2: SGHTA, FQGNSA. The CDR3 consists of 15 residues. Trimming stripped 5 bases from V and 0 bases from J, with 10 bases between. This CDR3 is CASSPLGATNEKLFF. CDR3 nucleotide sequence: TGTGCCAGCAGCCCTCTGGGAGCAACTAATGAAAAACTGTTTTTT.

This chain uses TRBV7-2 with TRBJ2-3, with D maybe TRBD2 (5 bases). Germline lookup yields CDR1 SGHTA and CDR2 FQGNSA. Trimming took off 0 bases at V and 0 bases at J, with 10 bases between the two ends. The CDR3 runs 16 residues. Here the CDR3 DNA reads TGTGCCAGCAGCTTAGCGTCGGCTAGCAGCACAGATACGCAGTATTTT. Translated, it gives CASSLASASSTDTQYF. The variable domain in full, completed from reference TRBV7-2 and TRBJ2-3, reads GAGVSQSPSNKVTEKGKDVELRCDPISGHTALYWYRQSLGQGLEFLIYFQGNSAPDKSGLPSDRFSAERTGGSVSTLTIQRTQQEDSAVYLCASSLASASSTDTQYFGPGTRLTVL.

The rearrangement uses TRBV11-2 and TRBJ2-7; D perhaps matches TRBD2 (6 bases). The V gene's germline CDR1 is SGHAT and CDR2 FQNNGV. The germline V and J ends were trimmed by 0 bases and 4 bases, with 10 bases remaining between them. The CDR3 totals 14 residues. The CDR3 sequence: CASSLDGGEYEQYF. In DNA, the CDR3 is TGTGCCAGCAGCTTAGATGGCGGGGAATACGAGCAGTACTTC.